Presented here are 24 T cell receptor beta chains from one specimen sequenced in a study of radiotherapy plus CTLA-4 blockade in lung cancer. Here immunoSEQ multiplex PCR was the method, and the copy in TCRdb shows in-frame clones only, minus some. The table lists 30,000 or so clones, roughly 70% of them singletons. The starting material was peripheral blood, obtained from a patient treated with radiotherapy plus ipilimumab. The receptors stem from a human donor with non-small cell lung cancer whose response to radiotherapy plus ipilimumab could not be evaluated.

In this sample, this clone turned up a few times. The CDR3 is CASSLRALAGGGRDTQYF. DNA of the CDR3: TGTGCCAGCAGCTTAAGGGCCCTAGCGGGAGGGGGAAGGGATACGCAGTATTTT. The rearrangement joins TRBV11-2 to TRBJ2-3; TRBD2 matches 12 bases. The germline V gene encodes CDR1 SGHAT and CDR2 FQNNGV. The CDR3 sequence is 18 residues long. The J segment lost 6 bases and the V segment lost 2 bases, leaving 12 bases of the junction unmatched.

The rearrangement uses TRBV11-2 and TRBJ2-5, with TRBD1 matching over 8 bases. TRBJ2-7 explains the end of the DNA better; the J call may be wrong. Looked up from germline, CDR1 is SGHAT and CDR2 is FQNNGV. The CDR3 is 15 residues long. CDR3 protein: CASSASTGVFVEQYF. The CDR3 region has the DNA TGTGCCAGCAGCGCCTCGACAGGGGTTTTTGTCGAGCAGTACTTC.

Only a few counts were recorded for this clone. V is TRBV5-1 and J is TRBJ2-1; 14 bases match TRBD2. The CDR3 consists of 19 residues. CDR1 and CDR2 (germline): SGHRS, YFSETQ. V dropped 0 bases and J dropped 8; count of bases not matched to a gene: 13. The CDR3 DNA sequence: TGCGCCAGCAGCTTGGGGGGGGGACTAGCGGGAGCCGCTTCCCATGAGCAGTTCTTC. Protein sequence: CASSLGGGLAGAASHEQFF.

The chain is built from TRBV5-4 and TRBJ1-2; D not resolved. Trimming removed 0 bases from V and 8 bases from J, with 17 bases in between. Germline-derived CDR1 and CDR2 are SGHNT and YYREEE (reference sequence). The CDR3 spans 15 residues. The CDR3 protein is CASSLGSADLPGYTF. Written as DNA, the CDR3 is TGTGCCAGCAGCTTGGGTTCGGCGGATCTCCCCGGCTACACCTTC.

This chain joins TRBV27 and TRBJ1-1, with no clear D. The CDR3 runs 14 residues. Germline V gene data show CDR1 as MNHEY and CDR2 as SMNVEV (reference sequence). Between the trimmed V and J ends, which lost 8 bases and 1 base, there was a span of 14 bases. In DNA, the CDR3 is TGTGCCAGCCGACCGGGAATAAAGAACACTGAAGCTTTCTTT. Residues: CASRPGIKNTEAFF.

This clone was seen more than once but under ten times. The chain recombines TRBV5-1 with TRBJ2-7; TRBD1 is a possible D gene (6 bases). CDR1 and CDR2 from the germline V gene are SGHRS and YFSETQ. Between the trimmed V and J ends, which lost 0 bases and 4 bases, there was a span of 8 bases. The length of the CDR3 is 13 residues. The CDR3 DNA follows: TGCGCCAGCAGCTTGGACAGGGAATACGAGCAGTACTTC. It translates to CASSLDREYEQYF.

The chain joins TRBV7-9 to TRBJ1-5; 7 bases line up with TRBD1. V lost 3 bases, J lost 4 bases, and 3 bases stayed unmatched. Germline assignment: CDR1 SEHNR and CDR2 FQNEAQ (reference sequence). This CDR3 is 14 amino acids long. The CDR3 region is CASSFEGANQPQHF. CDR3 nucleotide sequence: TGTGCCAGCAGCTTCGAGGGGGCTAATCAGCCCCAGCATTTT.

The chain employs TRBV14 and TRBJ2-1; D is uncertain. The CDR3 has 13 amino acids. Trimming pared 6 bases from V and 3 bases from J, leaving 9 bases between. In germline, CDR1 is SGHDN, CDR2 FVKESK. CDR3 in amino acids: CASSFRVYNEQFF. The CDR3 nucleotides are TGTGCCAGCAGTTTCCGGGTCTACAATGAGCAGTTCTTC.

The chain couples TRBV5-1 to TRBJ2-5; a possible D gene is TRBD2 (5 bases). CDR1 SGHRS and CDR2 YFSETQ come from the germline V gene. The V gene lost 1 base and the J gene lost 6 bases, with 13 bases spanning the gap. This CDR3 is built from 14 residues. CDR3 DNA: TGCGCCAGCAGCTTGTCGCAGAACGGGAAGACCCAGTACTTC. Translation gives CASSLSQNGKTQYF.

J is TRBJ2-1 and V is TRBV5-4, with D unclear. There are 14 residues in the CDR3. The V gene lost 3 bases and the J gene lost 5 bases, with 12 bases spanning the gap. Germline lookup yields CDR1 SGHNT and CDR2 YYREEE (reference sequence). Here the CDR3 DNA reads TGTGCCAGCAGCTCTGTTGCGGTAGACAATGAGCAGTTCTTC. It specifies CASSSVAVDNEQFF.

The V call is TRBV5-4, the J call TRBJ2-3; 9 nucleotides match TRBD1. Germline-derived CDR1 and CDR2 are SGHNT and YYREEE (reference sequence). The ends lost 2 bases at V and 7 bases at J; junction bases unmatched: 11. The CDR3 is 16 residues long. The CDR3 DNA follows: TGTGCCAGCAGCTTAATACAGGGGGCATCTCGGAATACGCAGTATTTT. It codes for CASSLIQGASRNTQYF.

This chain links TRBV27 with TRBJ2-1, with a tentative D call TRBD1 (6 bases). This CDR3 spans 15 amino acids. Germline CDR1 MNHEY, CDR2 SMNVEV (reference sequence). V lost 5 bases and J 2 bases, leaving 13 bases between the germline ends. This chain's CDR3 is CASSPLRDTYNEQFF. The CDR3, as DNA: TGTGCCAGCAGTCCCCTCCGGGACACCTACAATGAGCAGTTCTTC.

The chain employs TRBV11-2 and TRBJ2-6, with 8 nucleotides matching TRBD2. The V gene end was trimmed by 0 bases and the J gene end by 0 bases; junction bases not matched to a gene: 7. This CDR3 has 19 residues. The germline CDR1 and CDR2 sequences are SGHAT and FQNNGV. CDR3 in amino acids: CASSLESKRESSGANVLTF. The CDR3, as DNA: TGTGCCAGCAGCTTAGAATCAAAGCGGGAGTCCTCTGGGGCCAACGTCCTGACTTTC.

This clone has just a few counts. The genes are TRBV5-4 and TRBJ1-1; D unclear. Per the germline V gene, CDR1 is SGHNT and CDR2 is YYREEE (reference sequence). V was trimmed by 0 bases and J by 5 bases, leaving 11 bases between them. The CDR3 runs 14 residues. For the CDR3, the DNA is TGTGCCAGCAGCTTGGAGAGCGGCGGGACTGAAGCTTTCTTT. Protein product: CASSLESGGTEAFF.

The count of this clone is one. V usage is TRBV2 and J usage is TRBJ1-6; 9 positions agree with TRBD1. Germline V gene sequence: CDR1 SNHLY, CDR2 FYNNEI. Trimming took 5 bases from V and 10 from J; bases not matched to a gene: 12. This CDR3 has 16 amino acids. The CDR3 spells CASSFSRDRDSSPLHF. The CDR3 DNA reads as TGTGCCAGCAGTTTCTCCAGGGACAGGGATTCCTCACCCCTCCACTTT.

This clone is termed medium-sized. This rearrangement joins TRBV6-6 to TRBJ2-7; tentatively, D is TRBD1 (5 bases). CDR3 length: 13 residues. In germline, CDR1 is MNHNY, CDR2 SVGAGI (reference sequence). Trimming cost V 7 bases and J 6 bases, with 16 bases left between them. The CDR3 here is CASTRGDMGEQYF. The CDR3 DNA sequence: TGTGCCAGCACTAGGGGTGATATGGGCGAGCAGTACTTC.

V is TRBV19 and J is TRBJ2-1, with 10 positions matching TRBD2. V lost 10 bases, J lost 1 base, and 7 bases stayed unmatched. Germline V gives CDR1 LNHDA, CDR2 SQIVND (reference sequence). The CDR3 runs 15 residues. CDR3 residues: CATLGGLASYNEQFF. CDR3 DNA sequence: TGTGCCACTCTGGGGGGACTAGCGTCCTACAATGAGCAGTTCTTC.

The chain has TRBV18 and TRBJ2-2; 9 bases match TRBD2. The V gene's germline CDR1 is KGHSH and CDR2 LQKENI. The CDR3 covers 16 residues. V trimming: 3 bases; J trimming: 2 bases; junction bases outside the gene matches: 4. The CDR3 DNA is TGTGCCAGCTCACCCCGAGCGGGGGGTAACACCGGGGAGCTGTTTTTT. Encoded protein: CASSPRAGGNTGELFF.

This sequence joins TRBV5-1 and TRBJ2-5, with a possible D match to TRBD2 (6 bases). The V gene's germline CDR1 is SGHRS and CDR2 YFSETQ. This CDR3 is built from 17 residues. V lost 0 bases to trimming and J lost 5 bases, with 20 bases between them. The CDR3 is CASSLGLLAEGRETQYF. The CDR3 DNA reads TGCGCCAGCAGCTTGGGGTTGCTTGCTGAGGGGAGGGAGACCCAGTACTTC. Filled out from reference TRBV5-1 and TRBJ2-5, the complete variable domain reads KAGVTQTPRYLIKTRGQQVTLSCSPISGHRSVSWYQQTPGQGLQFLFEYFSETQRNKGNFPGRFSGRQFSNSRSEMNVSTLELGDSALYLCASSLGLLAEGRETQYFGPGTRLLVL.

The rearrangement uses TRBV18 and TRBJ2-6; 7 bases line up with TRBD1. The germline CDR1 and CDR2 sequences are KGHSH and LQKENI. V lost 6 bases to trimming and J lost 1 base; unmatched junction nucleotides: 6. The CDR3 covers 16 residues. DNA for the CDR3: TGTGCCAGCTCGCCCCTGACAGGGTCTGGGGCCAACGTCCTGACTTTC. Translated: CASSPLTGSGANVLTF.

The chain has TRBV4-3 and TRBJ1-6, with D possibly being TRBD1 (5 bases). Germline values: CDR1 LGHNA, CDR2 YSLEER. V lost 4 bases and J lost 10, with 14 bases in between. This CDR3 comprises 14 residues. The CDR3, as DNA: TGCGCCAGCAGCCGGGAGGGGAGTTTCTCACCCCTCCACTTT. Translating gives CASSREGSFSPLHF.

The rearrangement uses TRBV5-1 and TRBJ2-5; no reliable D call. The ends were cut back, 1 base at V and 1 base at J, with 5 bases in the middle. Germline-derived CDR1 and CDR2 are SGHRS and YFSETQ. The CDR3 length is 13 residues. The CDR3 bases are TGCGCCAGCAGCTTGCGACTCCAAGAGACCCAGTACTTC. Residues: CASSLRLQETQYF.

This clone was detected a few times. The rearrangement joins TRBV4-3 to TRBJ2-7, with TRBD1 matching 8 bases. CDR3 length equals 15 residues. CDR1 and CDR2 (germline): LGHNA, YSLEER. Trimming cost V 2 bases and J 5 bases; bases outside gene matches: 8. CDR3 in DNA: TGCGCCAGCAGCCAACAACAGGGGGTTTTCGACGAGCAGTACTTC. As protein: CASSQQQGVFDEQYF.

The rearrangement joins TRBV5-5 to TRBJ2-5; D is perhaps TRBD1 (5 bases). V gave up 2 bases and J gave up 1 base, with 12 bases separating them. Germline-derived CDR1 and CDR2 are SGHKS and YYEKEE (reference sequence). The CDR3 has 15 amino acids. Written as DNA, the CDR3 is TGTGCCAGCAGCTTTGTCGCGACAGCCCAAGAGACCCAGTACTTC. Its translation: CASSFVATAQETQYF.